The 22 T cell receptor beta chains presented below share a single source sample, sequenced in a study of OX40 agonist ivuxolimab in advanced cancers. The library was prepared using the immunoSEQ multiplex PCR assay. The immuneACCESS repertoire file appears here via TCRdb, limited to in-frame rearrangements. These files lack a portion of the clones; in checked studies, under half of the deficit traces to unresolved V genes, and the cause of the others is not known. Recorded for this sample are under 45,000 clones; 75% to 85% of them occurred a single time. In total, the top ten clones hold roughly 2.5% of the sample. The sample here was CD4+ or CD8+ T cells sorted from blood, taken in a trial of the OX40 agonist ivuxolimab. The receptors were sampled from an adult with an advanced solid tumor such as melanoma, head and neck, liver or kidney cancer.

The chain recombines TRBV7-3 with TRBJ2-3; D is ambiguous. V lost 0 bases, J lost 0 bases, and 4 bases lay in between. The CDR3 extends over 14 amino acids. Germline CDR1 SGHTA, CDR2 FQGTGA. This CDR3 reads CASSLTGSTDTQYF. Written as DNA, the CDR3 is TGTGCCAGCAGCTTAACGGGTAGCACAGATACGCAGTATTTT.

The chain is built from TRBV5-4 and TRBJ1-2, with D maybe TRBD1 (6 bases). Germline values: CDR1 SGHNT, CDR2 YYREEE (reference sequence). The CDR3 is 15 residues long. V was clipped by 1 base and J by 5 bases, with 15 bases between them. In DNA form, the CDR3 reads TGTGCCAGCAGCTTGTATTCAGGGGCGATGTATGGCTACACCTTC. Translated: CASSLYSGAMYGYTF. Filled out from reference TRBV5-4 and TRBJ1-2, the complete variable domain reads ETGVTQSPTHLIKTRGQQVTLRCSSQSGHNTVSWYQQALGQGPQFIFQYYREEENGRGNFPPRFSGLQFPNYSSELNVNALELDDSALYLCASSLYSGAMYGYTFGSGTRLTVV.

As DNA, the CDR3 is TGTGCCTGGGGAGGACAGGGAGGCCAAGAGACCCAGTACTTC. Its protein product is CAWGGQGGQETQYF. This chain uses TRBV30 with TRBJ2-5; 8 positions agree with TRBD1. The CDR3 runs 14 residues. Germline V lookup: CDR1 GTSNPN, CDR2 SVGIG (reference sequence). With V trimmed by 5 bases and J by 1 base, 6 bases remained unmatched.

The chain has TRBV5-1 and TRBJ2-7; the match to TRBD1 covers 11 bases. J lost 6 bases, V lost 1 base, and 6 bases had no gene match. The germline gives CDR1 SGHRS, CDR2 YFSETQ. This CDR3 has 15 residues. CDR3 residues: CASSLTGTGGPEQYF. Written as DNA, the CDR3 is TGCGCCAGCAGCTTGACAGGGACAGGGGGGCCCGAGCAGTACTTC. Looking up the rest from reference TRBV5-1 and TRBJ2-7 gives the full variable domain: KAGVTQTPRYLIKTRGQQVTLSCSPISGHRSVSWYQQTPGQGLQFLFEYFSETQRNKGNFPGRFSGRQFSNSRSEMNVSTLELGDSALYLCASSLTGTGGPEQYFGPGTRLTVT.

The chain links TRBV18 to TRBJ2-5; D not resolved. V shed 4 bases and J shed 3 bases, with 0 bases lying between them. The CDR3 has 10 amino acids. Per the germline V gene, CDR1 is KGHSH and CDR2 is LQKENI. The CDR3 DNA reads as TGTGCCAGCTCACAAGAGACCCAGTACTTC. Protein sequence: CASSQETQYF.

The chain carries TRBV21-1 and TRBJ2-6. TRBV21-1 is flagged as a pseudogene. The CDR3 is made up of 16 amino acids. The CDR3 sequence: CASSKALGSGANVLTF. CDR3 DNA: TGTGCCAGCAGCAAAGCGTTAGGCTCTGGGGCCAACGTCCTGACTTTC.

This chain joins TRBV10-3 and TRBJ2-2; D is undetermined. V lost 1 base and J 0 bases, leaving 12 bases between the germline ends. CDR3 size: 17 residues. Germline lookup yields CDR1 ENHRY and CDR2 SYGVKD. The CDR3 DNA follows: TGTGCCATCAGTGAGTTAAGCGCGACCTCGAACACCGGGGAGCTGTTTTTT. Translation: CAISELSATSNTGELFF.

This clone was seen a single time. The chain combines TRBV5-1 with TRBJ1-2; maybe TRBD1 (6 bases). V lost 2 bases and J 3 bases, leaving 17 bases between the germline ends. This CDR3 is built from 16 residues. Germline assignment: CDR1 SGHRS and CDR2 YFSETQ. The CDR3 region has the DNA TGCGCCAGCAGCTTCGCGGACAGCCAGCCCTACTATGGCTACACCTTC. It specifies CASSFADSQPYYGYTF.

The chain couples TRBV10-3 to TRBJ2-1, with 9 bases that match TRBD2. Trimming cost V 4 bases and J 4 bases; bases outside gene matches: 8. There are 16 residues in the CDR3. The V gene's germline CDR1 is ENHRY and CDR2 SYGVKD. The CDR3 nucleotides are TGTGCCATCAGTGGCGTTAGCGGGAGCGAATACAATGAGCAGTTCTTC. It is translated as CAISGVSGSEYNEQFF.

V and J are TRBV18 and TRBJ2-7, with D perhaps given as TRBD1 or TRBD2 (5 bases each). The ends were cut back, 4 bases at V and 6 bases at J, with 16 bases in the middle. The germline V gene encodes CDR1 KGHSH and CDR2 LQKENI. This CDR3 is 14 amino acids long. The CDR3: CASSRDRAIGEQYF. Here the CDR3 DNA reads TGTGCCAGCTCACGGGACCGCGCAATTGGCGAGCAGTACTTC.

The chain recombines TRBV11-2 with TRBJ1-1; perhaps TRBD1 as D (5 bases). V lost 0 bases to trimming and J lost 1 base, with 6 bases between them. Germline lookup yields CDR1 SGHAT and CDR2 FQNNGV. CDR3 length equals 14 residues. The CDR3 bases are TGTGCCAGCAGCTTAGACACAGGGAACACTGAAGCTTTCTTT. Amino acid sequence: CASSLDTGNTEAFF.

The CDR3 region is CASSAVPLGETQYF. The CDR3 coding sequence is TGCGCCAGCAGCGCCGTCCCGTTGGGGGAGACCCAGTACTTC. The V and J genes are TRBV5-1 and TRBJ2-5; D remains unclear. There are 14 residues in the CDR3. The V end lost 4 bases, the J end lost 5 bases, and 15 bases lay between the germline ends. Per germline, CDR1 SGHRS and CDR2 YFSETQ.

This chain connects TRBV5-1 to TRBJ2-3, with 8 bases matching TRBD2. J lost 0 bases, V lost 0 bases, and 3 bases had no gene match. Germline CDR1 reads SGHRS; CDR2 reads YFSETQ. This CDR3 comprises 16 residues. In DNA form, the CDR3 reads TGCGCCAGCAGCTTGGTAGCGGGAACTAGCACAGATACGCAGTATTTT. Its protein is CASSLVAGTSTDTQYF.

The chain recombines TRBV19 with TRBJ1-1; tentative D call: TRBD1 (5 bases). Germline V gene sequence: CDR1 LNHDA, CDR2 SQIVND (reference sequence). V was trimmed by 3 bases and J by 11 bases, leaving 13 bases between them. This CDR3 spans 12 amino acids. The CDR3, as DNA: TGTGCCAGTAGTATTATCGGGGCTTCGGCTTTCTTT. This sequence encodes CASSIIGASAFF.

This rearrangement joins TRBV28 to TRBJ2-5, with D perhaps being TRBD1 or TRBD2 (5 bases each). Deletions cut 5 bases from V and 4 bases from J, with 14 bases between. This CDR3 spans 14 amino acids. The germline V gene encodes CDR1 MDHEN and CDR2 SYDVKM. The DNA of the CDR3 is TGTGCCAGCAGTCTAACCCCTGGGGGAGAGACCCAGTACTTC. Protein sequence: CASSLTPGGETQYF.

Here the CDR3 reads CASSPGAGGYEQYF. The DNA for the CDR3 is TGTGCCAGCAGCCCCGGGGCAGGGGGATACGAGCAGTACTTC. The chain employs TRBV7-7 and TRBJ2-7, with 7 nucleotides matching TRBD1. Germline-derived CDR1 and CDR2 are SSHAT and FNYEAQ (reference sequence). J lost 4 bases, V lost 5 bases, and 8 bases had no gene match. The CDR3 is 14 residues long.

The CDR3 is CSAGVGEKLFF. Here the CDR3 DNA reads TGCAGCGCGGGGGTGGGCGAAAAACTGTTTTTT. The chain joins TRBV29-1 to TRBJ1-4; the D gene is possibly TRBD1 (5 bases). V was shortened by 7 bases and J by 8 bases, with 11 bases between the two germline ends. Germline V gene data show CDR1 as SQVTM and CDR2 as ANQGSEA. This CDR3 comprises 11 residues.

This chain links TRBV21-1 with TRBJ2-1; the D segment call TRBD1 is taken from the table without a DNA check. TRBV21-1 is termed a pseudogene. The CDR3 has 21 residues. CDR3: CASSKDEKNQDRGPVWNEQFF. The CDR3 coding sequence is TGTGCCAGCAGCAAAGACGAGAAAAACCAAGACAGGGGTCCTGTTTGGAATGAGCAGTTCTTC.

The rearrangement links TRBV7-2 to TRBJ2-7; D is ambiguous. Trimming took off 5 bases at V and 3 bases at J, with 11 bases between the two ends. The CDR3 totals 13 residues. Germline values: CDR1 SGHTA, CDR2 FQGNSA. The CDR3 loop is CASSQHLDYEQYF. The CDR3, as DNA: TGTGCCAGCAGCCAACATCTAGACTACGAGCAGTACTTC.

The chain couples TRBV5-4 to TRBJ2-5; 9 bases line up with TRBD2. CDR3 length: 15 amino acids. Germline V gives CDR1 SGHNT, CDR2 YYREEE (reference sequence). With 2 bases clipped from V and 6 bases from J, the junction kept 8 bases outside the gene matches. The CDR3 sequence is CASSFGGRAGKTQYF. In DNA form, the CDR3 reads TGTGCCAGCAGCTTTGGCGGGAGGGCCGGCAAGACCCAGTACTTC.

The V and J genes are TRBV2 and TRBJ1-2, with D uncertain. This CDR3 is built from 16 residues. V was trimmed by 8 bases and J by 3 bases, leaving 22 bases between them. Germline lookup yields CDR1 SNHLY and CDR2 FYNNEI. CDR3 protein: CASSPFGQVADYGYTF. The CDR3 nucleotides read TGTGCCAGCTCCCCGTTCGGGCAGGTCGCCGACTATGGCTACACCTTC. Full variable domain (missing parts from reference TRBV2 and TRBJ1-2): EPEVTQTPSHQVTQMGQEVILRCVPISNHLYFYWYRQILGQKVEFLVSFYNNEISEKSEIFDDQFSVERPDGSNFTLKIRSTKLEDSAMYFCASSPFGQVADYGYTFGSGTRLTVV.

The V call is TRBV5-8, the J call TRBJ1-1, with D maybe TRBD1 (5 bases). Deletions cut 4 bases from V and 1 base from J, with 23 bases between. CDR1 and CDR2 from the germline V gene are SGHTS and YDEGEE. CDR3 length: 18 residues. The CDR3 DNA follows: TGTGCCAGCAGCCCACCACCCCTAGAGACAGCGCAGAACACTGAAGCTTTCTTT. Translating gives CASSPPPLETAQNTEAFF.